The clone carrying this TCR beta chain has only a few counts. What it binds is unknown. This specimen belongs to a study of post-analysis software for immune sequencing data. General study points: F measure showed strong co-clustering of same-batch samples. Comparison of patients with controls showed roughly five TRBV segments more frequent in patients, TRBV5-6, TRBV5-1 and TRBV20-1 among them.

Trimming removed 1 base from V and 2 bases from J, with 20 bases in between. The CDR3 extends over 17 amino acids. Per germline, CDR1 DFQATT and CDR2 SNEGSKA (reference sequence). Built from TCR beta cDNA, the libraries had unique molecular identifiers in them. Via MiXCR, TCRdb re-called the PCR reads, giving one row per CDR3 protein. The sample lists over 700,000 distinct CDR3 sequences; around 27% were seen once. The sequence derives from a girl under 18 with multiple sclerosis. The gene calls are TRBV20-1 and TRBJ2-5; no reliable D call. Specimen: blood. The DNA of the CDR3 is TGCAGTGCTAGAGTTTTGGGTTTTGGAAGCGAGCAAGAGACCCAGTACTTC. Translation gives CSARVLGFGSEQETQYF.